This entry lists 18 T cell receptor beta chains sequenced from one sample in a study of shared clonotypes between healthy human individuals (TCRdb year 2020). The library came from the immunoSEQ multiplex PCR assay. Not all clones reach the TCRdb copy of this immuneACCESS table, which keeps in-frame sequences only. Checked studies attribute under half of the gap to unresolved V genes and leave the rest unexplained. A total of roughly 680,000 clones appear in this sample, roughly 72% of them only once. The ten largest make up about 1.8% of the sample. Input material: memory CD4+ T cells sorted from blood. Explained via the paper, the cell subset or site label denotes: CD45RA-negative fraction. Source of these receptors: a woman younger than 45 in good health.

The chain has TRBV10-1 and TRBJ2-5; 10 nucleotides agree with TRBD2. Germline values: CDR1 WNHNN, CDR2 SYGVQD (reference sequence). The CDR3 spans 16 residues. The V and J ends lost 3 bases and 5 bases, in that order; junction bases with no gene match: 9. The CDR3 sequence is CASSDGSSGSGETQYF. The CDR3 bases are TGCGCCAGCAGTGACGGGTCTAGCGGGAGTGGTGAGACCCAGTACTTC.

The rearrangement uses TRBV11-2 and TRBJ1-1; D not certain. V was pared by 4 bases and J by 0 bases, with 15 bases between. The germline CDR1 and CDR2 sequences are SGHAT and FQNNGV. This CDR3 contains 16 residues. The CDR3 loop is CASSSSGRVMNTEAFF. Here the CDR3 DNA reads TGTGCCAGCAGCTCGAGTGGGAGGGTAATGAACACTGAAGCTTTCTTT.

CDR3 nucleotide sequence: TGCGCCAGCAGCTTGGGACTCCTAGCGGGAGGCTCACCAGGTGGGGAGACCCAGTACTTC. Its translation: CASSLGLLAGGSPGGETQYF. The V gene is TRBV5-1, the J gene TRBJ2-5; 11 bases match TRBD2. The CDR3 consists of 20 residues. Trimming removed 0 bases from V and 5 bases from J; junction bases left unmatched: 18. Germline V CDR1 and CDR2: SGHRS, YFSETQ.

This clone showed up just a few times. The CDR3: CSVEEFRNTEAFF. CDR3 DNA: TGCAGCGTTGAAGAGTTCCGGAACACTGAAGCTTTCTTT. V and J are TRBV29-1 and TRBJ1-1; D is uncertain. The CDR3 totals 13 residues. Looked up from germline, CDR1 is SQVTM and CDR2 is ANQGSEA. Trimming removed 0 bases at V and 1 base at J, with 6 bases between.

The sample holds many counts of this clone. The CDR3 DNA sequence: TGTGCCAGCAGTCCCTTCTTTGTTCGGACGTCCTCGAACACCGGGGAGCTGTTTTTT. It encodes CASSPFFVRTSSNTGELFF. The chain recombines TRBV2 with TRBJ2-2, with D unresolved. Germline CDR1 and CDR2: SNHLY and FYNNEI. The CDR3 totals 19 residues. V gave up 5 bases and J gave up 0 bases, with 22 bases separating them.

This clone was recorded only once. The chain is built from TRBV10-1 and TRBJ2-1; D not certain. The CDR3 has 14 amino acids. CDR1 and CDR2 (germline): WNHNN, SYGVQD (reference sequence). Trimming took 0 bases from V and 7 from J, leaving 10 bases between them. The chain's CDR3 is CASSESGPGNEQFF. In DNA form, the CDR3 reads TGCGCCAGCAGTGAGTCAGGTCCCGGGAATGAGCAGTTCTTC.

The chain uses TRBV7-9 and TRBJ2-2; 7 bases map to TRBD2. The germline gives CDR1 SEHNR, CDR2 FQNEAQ (reference sequence). V lost 4 bases to trimming and J lost 6 bases; unmatched junction nucleotides: 5. The CDR3 contains 14 residues. The CDR3: CASSSAGDAGELFF. CDR3 in DNA: TGTGCCAGCAGCTCGGCGGGAGACGCCGGGGAGCTGTTTTTT.

This clone was observed a handful of times. This chain uses TRBV20-1 with TRBJ1-2; no clear D gene. Trimming left V 7 bases short and J 3 bases short, with 9 bases between. The CDR3 runs to 11 residues. Germline CDR1 is DFQATT and CDR2 is SNEGSKA (reference sequence). CDR3: CSVPLDYGYTF. For the CDR3, the DNA is TGCAGTGTCCCCCTAGACTATGGCTACACCTTC.

The gene calls are TRBV11-2 and TRBJ2-3; D may be TRBD1 (5 bases). V was shortened by 2 bases and J by 2 bases, with 11 bases between the two germline ends. Germline lookup yields CDR1 SGHAT and CDR2 FQNNGV. The CDR3 consists of 15 residues. The CDR3 here is CASSLQGTHTDTQYF. In nucleotides, the CDR3 is TGTGCCAGCAGCTTACAGGGAACTCACACAGATACGCAGTATTTT. The variable domain in full, completed from reference TRBV11-2 and TRBJ2-3, reads EAGVAQSPRYKIIEKRQSVAFWCNPISGHATLYWYQQILGQGPKLLIQFQNNGVVDDSQLPKDRFSAERLKGVDSTLKIQPAKLEDSAVYLCASSLQGTHTDTQYFGPGTRLTVL.

This chain joins TRBV28 and TRBJ2-1; TRBD2 matches at 11 bases. CDR1 is MDHEN, CDR2 SYDVKM, per germline. The CDR3 has 15 amino acids. Unmatched junction bases numbered 5, after V lost 3 bases and J lost 7 bases. The CDR3: CASSFSTSGTNEQFF. CDR3 DNA sequence: TGTGCCAGCAGTTTTTCGACTAGCGGGACGAATGAGCAGTTCTTC.

The chain employs TRBV28 and TRBJ1-5, with D maybe TRBD1 (6 bases). CDR1 is MDHEN, CDR2 SYDVKM, per germline. This CDR3 contains 16 residues. Trimming pared 2 bases from V and 9 bases from J, leaving 20 bases between. The CDR3 DNA sequence: TGTGCCAGCAGTTTAGGGACACTCGCCCCTAAAGTGCCCCAGCATTTT. Translated: CASSLGTLAPKVPQHF.

This clone was counted a single time. The V gene is TRBV28, the J gene TRBJ2-7; TRBD2 agrees at 7 bases. The germline gives CDR1 MDHEN, CDR2 SYDVKM. Trimming took 6 bases from V and 2 from J; bases not matched to a gene: 7. The CDR3 runs 14 residues. The CDR3: CASSLAVPPYEQYF. CDR3 DNA sequence: TGTGCCAGCAGCCTAGCGGTACCACCCTACGAGCAGTACTTC.

A note on this clone: Other nucleotide sequences in the sample specify the same CDR3. The V gene is TRBV5-1, the J gene TRBJ1-1; maybe TRBD1 (5 bases). The CDR3 is 12 residues long. V shed 4 bases and J shed 1 base, with 5 bases lying between them. Germline loops: CDR1 SGHRS, CDR2 YFSETQ. The CDR3 DNA reads as TGCGCCAGCAGCACAGGGAACACTGAAGCTTTCTTT. It codes for CASSTGNTEAFF.

This clone was observed at least ten times. The chain uses TRBV7-9 and TRBJ2-2; either TRBD1 or TRBD2 may supply D (5 bases each). Germline V lookup: CDR1 SEHNR, CDR2 FQNEAQ (reference sequence). This CDR3 spans 13 amino acids. Trimming removed 9 bases at V and 9 bases at J, with 17 bases between. CDR3 DNA: TGTGCCAGTCAGGGCAGGGAGAACCGGGAGCTGTTTTTT. Its protein product is CASQGRENRELFF.

This clone came up once. The genes are TRBV28 and TRBJ1-4, with D possibly TRBD1 on 5 matching bases. V gave up 8 bases and J gave up 6 bases, with 13 bases separating them. The V gene's germline CDR1 is MDHEN and CDR2 SYDVKM. CDR3 size: 13 residues. The CDR3 region is CASRQRSHEKLFF. CDR3 coding DNA: TGTGCCAGCCGACAGCGGTCCCATGAAAAACTGTTTTTT.

The J gene is TRBJ2-1, the V gene TRBV19, with D perhaps TRBD2 (6 bases). Per the germline V gene, CDR1 is LNHDA and CDR2 is SQIVND (reference sequence). Trimming removed 3 bases from V and 8 bases from J, with 11 bases in between. The CDR3 sequence is 13 residues long. CDR3 residues: CASSITSSHEQFF. In nucleotides, the CDR3 is TGTGCCAGTAGTATTACTAGCAGCCATGAGCAGTTCTTC.

This chain links TRBV10-3 with TRBJ1-4; 9 bases map to TRBD1. Germline V gene sequence: CDR1 ENHRY, CDR2 SYGVKD. The length of the CDR3 is 14 residues. The J segment lost 8 bases and the V segment lost 3 bases, leaving 4 bases of the junction unmatched. The CDR3 sequence: CAISEPGQGEKLFF. The CDR3 DNA reads TGTGCCATCAGTGAACCGGGACAGGGAGAAAAACTGTTTTTT.

CDR3 loop: CASSFGGGLYNEQFF. DNA for the CDR3: TGTGCCAGCAGTTTTGGGGGAGGCCTATACAATGAGCAGTTCTTC. The chain employs TRBV27 and TRBJ2-1; a possible D gene is TRBD2 (6 bases). Germline lookup yields CDR1 MNHEY and CDR2 SMNVEV (reference sequence). V was pared by 3 bases and J by 4 bases, with 13 bases between. CDR3 length: 15 amino acids.